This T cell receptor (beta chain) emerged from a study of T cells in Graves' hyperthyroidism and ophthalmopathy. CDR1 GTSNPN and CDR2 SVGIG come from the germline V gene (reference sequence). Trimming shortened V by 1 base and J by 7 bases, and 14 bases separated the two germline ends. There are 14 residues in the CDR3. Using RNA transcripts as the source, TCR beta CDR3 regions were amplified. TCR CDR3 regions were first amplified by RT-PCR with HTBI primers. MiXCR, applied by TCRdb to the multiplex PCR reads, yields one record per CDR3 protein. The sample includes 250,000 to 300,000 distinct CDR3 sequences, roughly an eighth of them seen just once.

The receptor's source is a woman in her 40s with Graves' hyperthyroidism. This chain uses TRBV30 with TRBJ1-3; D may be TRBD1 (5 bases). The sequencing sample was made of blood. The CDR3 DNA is TGTGCCTGGAGTGAGGGGAGCATCGTGAACACCATATATTTT. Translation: CAWSEGSIVNTIYF.